One and the same sample provided the 21 T cell receptor beta chains below, sequenced in a study of radiotherapy plus CTLA-4 blockade in lung cancer. TCRdb's copy holds only in-frame clones and misses some; the assay was immunoSEQ multiplex PCR. The table shows some 40,000 clones, with about 74% occurring only once. This specimen consisted of peripheral blood, obtained from a patient treated with radiotherapy plus ipilimumab. Source of these receptors: a human donor with non-small cell lung cancer whose response to radiotherapy plus ipilimumab could not be evaluated.

The rearrangement joins TRBV19 to TRBJ1-1; D call uncertain. The CDR3 has 14 residues. V shed 3 bases and J shed 2 bases, with 10 bases lying between them. Germline CDR1 LNHDA, CDR2 SQIVND (reference sequence). The CDR3 sequence is CASSMGDINTEAFF. The DNA for the CDR3 is TGTGCCAGTAGTATGGGCGATATCAACACTGAAGCTTTCTTT.

The rearrangement links TRBV2 to TRBJ2-1; D perhaps matches TRBD2 (6 bases). The CDR3 spans 11 residues. CDR1 and CDR2 (germline): SNHLY, FYNNEI. Trimming stripped 5 bases from V and 9 bases from J, with 8 bases between. The DNA of the CDR3 is TGTGCCAGCAGTTACGGGGGTGAGCAGTTCTTC. Translated: CASSYGGEQFF.

This chain uses TRBV5-4 with TRBJ2-3; D gene uncertain. The ends were cut back, 2 bases at V and 0 bases at J, with 7 bases in the middle. Germline-derived CDR1 and CDR2 are SGHNT and YYREEE (reference sequence). There are 14 residues in the CDR3. CDR3 sequence (DNA): TGTGCCAGCAGCTTAGCGATGAGCACAGATACGCAGTATTTT. Protein product: CASSLAMSTDTQYF. Drawing the rest from reference TRBV5-4 and TRBJ2-3, the complete variable domain is ETGVTQSPTHLIKTRGQQVTLRCSSQSGHNTVSWYQQALGQGPQFIFQYYREEENGRGNFPPRFSGLQFPNYSSELNVNALELDDSALYLCASSLAMSTDTQYFGPGTRLTVL.

The V call is TRBV6-1, the J call TRBJ1-5, with TRBD1 identical over 9 bases. Germline assignment: CDR1 MNHNS and CDR2 SASEGT. The trim removed 6 bases at V and 6 bases at J, leaving 3 bases unmatched. The CDR3 totals 13 residues. The CDR3, as DNA: TGTGCCAGCAGACAGGGGGCGGGTCAGCCCCAGCATTTT. It translates to CASRQGAGQPQHF.

Judged by abundance, this clone is medium-sized. DNA of the CDR3: TGTGCCAGCAGCTTAATGGCAGGGGGAACTGAAGCTTTCTTT. Residues: CASSLMAGGTEAFF. This chain joins TRBV7-2 and TRBJ1-1; the match to TRBD1 covers 7 bases. This CDR3 spans 14 amino acids. Germline CDR1 is SGHTA and CDR2 is FQGNSA. With V trimmed by 2 bases and J by 5 bases, 5 bases remained unmatched.

The chain is built from TRBV30 and TRBJ1-2; 7 bases fit TRBD1. Germline assignment: CDR1 GTSNPN and CDR2 SVGIG (reference sequence). V lost 7 bases and J lost 8; bases outside the gene matches: 10. This CDR3 is built from 12 residues. CDR3 sequence (DNA): TGTGCCTTGGGACAGAACTATGGCGGCTACACCTTC. Translating it yields CALGQNYGGYTF.

The genes are TRBV27 and TRBJ2-7, with 7 nucleotides matching TRBD1. Germline assignment: CDR1 MNHEY and CDR2 SMNVEV (reference sequence). After removal of 5 bases from V and 4 bases from J, the junction contained 8 bases not matched to a gene. The CDR3 has 14 residues. The CDR3 loop reads CASSTHGQVYEQYF. In DNA form, the CDR3 reads TGTGCCAGCAGTACCCACGGACAGGTTTACGAGCAGTACTTC.

The rearrangement links TRBV7-2 to TRBJ2-7; no clear D gene. CDR1 SGHTA and CDR2 FQGNSA come from the germline V gene. V was trimmed by 5 bases and J by 5 bases, leaving 10 bases between them. The length of the CDR3 is 12 residues. CDR3 loop: CASSPTVHEQYF. DNA of the CDR3: TGTGCCAGCAGCCCCACGGTTCACGAGCAGTACTTC.

This clone was detected only a few times. The chain joins TRBV25-1 to TRBJ2-7; 7 nucleotides match TRBD1. Germline CDR1 MGHDK, CDR2 SYGVNS. V gave up 10 bases and J gave up 3 bases; unmatched junction bases: 6. The CDR3 is made up of 12 amino acids. DNA of the CDR3: TGTGCCACTACGGGACAGAACTACGAGCAGTACTTC. As protein: CATTGQNYEQYF.

This chain links TRBV28 with TRBJ2-7, with D unresolved. This CDR3 is 13 amino acids long. Trimming removed 3 bases at V and 2 bases at J, with 8 bases between. CDR1 is MDHEN, CDR2 SYDVKM, per germline. The CDR3 DNA reads as TGTGCCAGCAGTTTCGGCGGCCCCTACGAGCAGTACTTC. This sequence encodes CASSFGGPYEQYF.

This CDR3 is CASSRDTYNQPQHF. The DNA of the CDR3 is TGTGCCAGCAGTCGGGACACCTACAATCAGCCCCAGCATTTT. V gene TRBV2 combines with J gene TRBJ1-5; maybe TRBD1 (6 bases). Trimming pared 5 bases from V and 3 bases from J, leaving 11 bases between. The CDR3 contains 14 residues. Germline lookup yields CDR1 SNHLY and CDR2 FYNNEI.

The CDR3 loop is CASSGTAQETQYF. The CDR3 nucleotides read TGTGCCAGCAGCGGGACAGCACAAGAGACCCAGTACTTC. The chain links TRBV9 to TRBJ2-5, with a possible D match to TRBD1 (6 bases). V was trimmed by 3 bases and J by 2 bases, leaving 8 bases between them. This CDR3 spans 13 amino acids. Germline CDR1 SGDLS, CDR2 YYNGEE.

This clone was seen a handful of times. The chain joins TRBV20-1 to TRBJ1-1; D unresolved. CDR3 length: 11 amino acids. In germline, CDR1 is DFQATT, CDR2 SNEGSKA (reference sequence). The V gene lost 5 bases and the J gene lost 14 bases, with 18 bases spanning the gap. The CDR3: CSALTLTGTFF. The CDR3 DNA follows: TGCAGTGCTCTAACCCTTACCGGTACGTTCTTT.

The chain has TRBV27 and TRBJ1-4; TRBD1 aligns across 8 bases. The length of the CDR3 is 16 residues. The V gene end was trimmed by 1 base and the J gene end by 8 bases; junction bases not matched to a gene: 9. Germline V gives CDR1 MNHEY, CDR2 SMNVEV (reference sequence). The CDR3 loop reads CASSLFFGQGREKLFF. As DNA, the CDR3 is TGTGCCAGCAGTTTATTCTTTGGACAGGGTAGGGAAAAACTGTTTTTT.

The chain combines TRBV5-1 with TRBJ1-2; 7 nucleotides align to TRBD1. CDR1 SGHRS and CDR2 YFSETQ come from the germline V gene. The CDR3 spans 14 residues. Trimming cost V 0 bases and J 6 bases; bases outside gene matches: 5. The CDR3 reads CASSLDRDSDGYTF. The CDR3 coding sequence is TGCGCCAGCAGCTTGGACCGGGACAGTGATGGCTACACCTTC.

V and J are TRBV4-1 and TRBJ1-4; D might be TRBD1 (5 bases). The germline V gene has CDR1 MGHRA and CDR2 YSYEKL. This CDR3 comprises 17 residues. With 4 bases removed from V and 2 bases from J, the gap between germline ends came to 17 bases. The CDR3 region has the DNA TGCGCCAGCAGCCTCAGAGGTGTTTCAGGGACTAATGAAAAACTGTTTTTT. It encodes CASSLRGVSGTNEKLFF.

V gene TRBV5-1 combines with J gene TRBJ2-5; 16 nucleotides line up with TRBD2. Germline CDR1 reads SGHRS; CDR2 reads YFSETQ. The CDR3 spans 18 residues. After removal of 0 bases from V and 4 bases from J, the junction contained 6 bases not matched to a gene. Here the CDR3 DNA reads TGCGCCAGCAGCTTGGCGGCGGGACTAGCGGGGGGGCGAGAGACCCAGTACTTC. It specifies CASSLAAGLAGGRETQYF.

The DNA of the CDR3 is TGTGCCAGCCTGGCTAGCGGGAACTACGAGCAGTACTTC. Encoded protein: CASLASGNYEQYF. The chain employs TRBV6-6 and TRBJ2-7, with 9 bases that match TRBD2. The CDR3 contains 13 residues. Germline CDR1 is MNHNY and CDR2 is SVGAGI (reference sequence). The V segment lost 8 bases and the J segment 3 bases; nucleotides outside the gene matches: 5.

The chain employs TRBV4-1 and TRBJ1-1; 7 bases agree with TRBD1. Germline V gene data show CDR1 as MGHRA and CDR2 as YSYEKL. With V trimmed by 3 bases and J by 6 bases, 13 bases remained unmatched. This CDR3 is 16 amino acids long. In DNA, the CDR3 is TGCGCCAGCAGCCAGCCAATGGGACAGAGGAGCGCTGAAGCTTTCTTT. Residues: CASSQPMGQRSAEAFF.

V is TRBV4-3 and J is TRBJ2-3, with 10 bases that match TRBD2. The length of the CDR3 is 16 residues. Trimming cost V 0 bases and J 4 bases; bases outside gene matches: 4. Germline V gene data show CDR1 as LGHNA and CDR2 as YSLEER. This CDR3 reads CASSQEASGGADTQYF. CDR3 nucleotides: TGCGCCAGCAGCCAAGAGGCTAGCGGGGGAGCAGATACGCAGTATTTT.

The DNA of the CDR3 is TGCAGCGTTGAGGACACGGACTATGGCTACACCTTC. Protein sequence: CSVEDTDYGYTF. The chain employs TRBV29-1 and TRBJ1-2, with D tentatively TRBD1 (5 bases). The CDR3 has 12 amino acids. Germline-derived CDR1 and CDR2 are SQVTM and ANQGSEA. V was pared by 3 bases and J by 3 bases, with 8 bases between.